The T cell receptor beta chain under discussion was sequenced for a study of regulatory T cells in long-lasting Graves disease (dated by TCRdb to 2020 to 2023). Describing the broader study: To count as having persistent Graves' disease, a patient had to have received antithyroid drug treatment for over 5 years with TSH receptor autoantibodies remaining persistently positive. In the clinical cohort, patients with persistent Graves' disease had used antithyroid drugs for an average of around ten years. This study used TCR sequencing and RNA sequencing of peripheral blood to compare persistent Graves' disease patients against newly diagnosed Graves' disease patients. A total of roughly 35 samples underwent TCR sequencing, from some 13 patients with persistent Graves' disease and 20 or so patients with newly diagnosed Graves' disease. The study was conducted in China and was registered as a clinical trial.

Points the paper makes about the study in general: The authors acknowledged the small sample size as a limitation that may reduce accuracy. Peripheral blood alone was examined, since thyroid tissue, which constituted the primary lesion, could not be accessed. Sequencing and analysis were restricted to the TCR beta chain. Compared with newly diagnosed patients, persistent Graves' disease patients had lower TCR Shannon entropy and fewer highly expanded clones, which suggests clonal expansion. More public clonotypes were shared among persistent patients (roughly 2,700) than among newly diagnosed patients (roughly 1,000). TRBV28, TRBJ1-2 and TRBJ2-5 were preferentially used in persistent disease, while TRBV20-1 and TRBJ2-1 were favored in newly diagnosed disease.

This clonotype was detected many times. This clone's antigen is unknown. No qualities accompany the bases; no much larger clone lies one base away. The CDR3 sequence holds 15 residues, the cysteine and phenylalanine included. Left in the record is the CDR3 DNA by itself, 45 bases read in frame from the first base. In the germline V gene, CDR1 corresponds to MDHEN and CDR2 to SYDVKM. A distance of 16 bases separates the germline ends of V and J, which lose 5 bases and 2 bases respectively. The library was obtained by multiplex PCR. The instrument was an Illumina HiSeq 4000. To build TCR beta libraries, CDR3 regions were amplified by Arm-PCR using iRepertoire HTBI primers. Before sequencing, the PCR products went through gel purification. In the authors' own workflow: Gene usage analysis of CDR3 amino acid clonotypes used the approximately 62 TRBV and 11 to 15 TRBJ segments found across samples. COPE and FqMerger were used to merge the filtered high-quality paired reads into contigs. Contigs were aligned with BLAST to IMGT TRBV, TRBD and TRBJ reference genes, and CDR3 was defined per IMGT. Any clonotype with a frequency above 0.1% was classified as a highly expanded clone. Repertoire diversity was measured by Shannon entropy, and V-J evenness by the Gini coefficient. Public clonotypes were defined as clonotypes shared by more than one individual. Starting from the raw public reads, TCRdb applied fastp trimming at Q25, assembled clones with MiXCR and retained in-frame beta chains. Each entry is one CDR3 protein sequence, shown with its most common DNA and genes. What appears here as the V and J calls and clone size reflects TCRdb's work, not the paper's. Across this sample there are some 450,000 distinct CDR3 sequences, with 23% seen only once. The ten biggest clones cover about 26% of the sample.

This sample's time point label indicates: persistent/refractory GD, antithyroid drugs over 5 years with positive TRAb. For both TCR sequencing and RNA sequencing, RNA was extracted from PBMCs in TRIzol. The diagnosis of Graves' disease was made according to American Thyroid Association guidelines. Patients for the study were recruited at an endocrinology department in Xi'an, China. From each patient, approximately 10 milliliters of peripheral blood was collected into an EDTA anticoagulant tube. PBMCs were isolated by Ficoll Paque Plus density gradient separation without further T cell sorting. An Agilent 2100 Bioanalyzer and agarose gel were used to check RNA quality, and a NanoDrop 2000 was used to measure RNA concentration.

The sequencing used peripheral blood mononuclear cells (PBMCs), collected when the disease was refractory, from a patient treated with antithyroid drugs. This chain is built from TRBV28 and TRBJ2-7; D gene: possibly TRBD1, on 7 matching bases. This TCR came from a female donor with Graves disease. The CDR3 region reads CASSMGGQKTYEQYF. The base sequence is TGTGCCAGCAGTATGGGGGGACAGAAGACCTACGAGCAGTACTTC. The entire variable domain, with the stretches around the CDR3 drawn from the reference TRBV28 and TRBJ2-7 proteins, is DVKVTQSSRYLVKRTGEKVFLECVQDMDHENMFWYRQDPGLGLRLIYFSYDVKMKEKGDIPEGYSVSREKKERFSLILESASTNQTSMYLCASSMGGQKTYEQYFGPGTRLTVT.